A selection of T cell receptor beta chains follows, all from one sample in a study of blood T cell repertoires in COVID-19. Some clones are missing from TCRdb's copy, which holds only in-frame ones; the method was immunoSEQ multiplex PCR. Of some 110,000 clones in the sample, 87% are singletons; the top ten hold approximately 7.7%. The material sequenced was peripheral blood. These receptors were taken from a human donor in a cohort sampled during active COVID-19. CDR3s include the opening cysteine and the closing phenylalanine or tryptophan. D genes are given only for firm matches. A row's size may be missing; if present it is once, few, many or a size class.

j_call d_call cdr3_length v_call clone_size cdr3_nt cdr3_aa
TRBJ2-1 . 16 TRBV7-3 . TGTGCCAGCAGCGCGACCTATCTAGCGACCTACAATGAGCAGTTCTTC CASSATYLATYNEQFF
TRBJ2-7 . 14 TRBV12-5 . TGTGCTAGTGGTTCGGCTCGGGGGATCGACGAGCAGTACTTC CASGSARGIDEQYF
TRBJ1-6 . 14 TRBV5-8 . TGTGCCAGCAGCTTGACGGGGTTTAATTCACCCCTCCACTTT CASSLTGFNSPLHF
TRBJ1-2 . 13 TRBV11-2 once TGTGCCAGCAGGCAGGCCGCTAACTATGGCTACACCTTC CASRQAANYGYTF
TRBJ1-5 . 15 TRBV19 . TGTGCCAGTAGTATAGACAGGTCCGCTGTTCAGCCCCAGCATTTT CASSIDRSAVQPQHF
TRBJ2-3 TRBD2 16 TRBV19 . TGTGCCAGTACCTCAGCGGGAGTAACAGGTCCAGATACGCAGTATTTT CASTSAGVTGPDTQYF
TRBJ2-5 . 14 TRBV24-1 . TGTGCCACCAGAGGGCCAGGGGAGGGGGAGACCCAGTACTTC CATRGPGEGETQYF
TRBJ2-7 . 12 TRBV28 once TGTGCCAGCAGTTTGTCAGGGCGGGAGCAGTACTTC CASSLSGREQYF
TRBJ2-7 TRBD2 15 TRBV19 . TGTGCCAGTAGTATTGAGCGGGGGAGCTCCTACGAGCAGTACTTC CASSIERGSSYEQYF
TRBJ2-1 TRBD1 16 TRBV11-3 . TGTGCCAGCAGCCCGACCGGGGACAGGGGATACAATGAGCAGTTCTTC CASSPTGDRGYNEQFF
TRBJ2-3 TRBD2 15 TRBV7-2 . TGTGCCAGCAGCTTAGCGGCGGGGGGCAGGGATACGCAGTATTTT CASSLAAGGRDTQYF
TRBJ2-5 TRBD1 16 TRBV11-3 . TGTGCCAGCAGCTTAGATAGACAGGGGGCAAGAGAGACCCAGTACTTC CASSLDRQGARETQYF
TRBJ2-6 . 18 TRBV5-1 . TGCGCCAGCAGCTTGACGGGACATGCTCTTTCTGGGGCCAACGTCCTGACTTTC CASSLTGHALSGANVLTF
TRBJ2-2 TRBD2 15 TRBV5-1 . TGCGCCAGCAGCTTGGAACTAGCGGGGACCGGGGAGCTGTTTTTT CASSLELAGTGELFF
TRBJ2-1 TRBD1 15 TRBV7-7 . TGTGCCAGCAGCTTGGGCAGGGGGAATTTGGATGAGCAGTTCTTC CASSLGRGNLDEQFF
TRBJ1-1 . 14 TRBV9 few TGTGCCAGCACCCTCTCTGTGGGGGGGGCGAGAGCTTTCTTT CASTLSVGGARAFF
TRBJ2-7 TRBD1 13 TRBV30 . TGTGCCTGGAGTGTATCTTTGGGACAGGGGATTTTCTTC CAWSVSLGQGIFF
TRBJ1-1 TRBD1 14 TRBV28 few TGTGCCAGCAGCCCAGGACAGGAGAACACTGAAGCTTTCTTT CASSPGQENTEAFF
TRBJ2-1 TRBD1 16 TRBV14 . TGTGCCAGCAGCCAGTACAGGGGGCTTGACTACAATGAGCAGTTCTTC CASSQYRGLDYNEQFF
TRBJ2-7 TRBD1 16 TRBV3-1/TRBV3-2 . TGTGCCAGCAGCCAAGTCAGGGGGCTTTACTCCTACGAGCAGTACTTC CASSQVRGLYSYEQYF
TRBJ2-7 . 11 TRBV7-2 once TGTGCCAGCAGCTTTCACTACGAGCAGTACTTC CASSFHYEQYF
TRBJ1-2 TRBD1 15 TRBV6-5 . TGTGCCAGCAGTTCCAGGGGACAGGCTAACTATGGCTACACCTTC CASSSRGQANYGYTF